This T cell receptor (beta chain) was obtained from a study of T cells in Graves' hyperthyroidism and ophthalmopathy. Findings of the study overall: Median prediction lead before ophthalmopathy onset was about 6.3 months with the model.

The CDR3 spans 14 residues. The germline CDR1 and CDR2 sequences are SGHTA and FQGNSA. V was cut by 4 bases and J by 5 bases, with 14 bases left in between. Diagnostic assessment was based on clinical symptoms, serum thyroxine and TRAb, thyroid ultrasound and orbital computed tomography. This clonotype was found many times. Its antigen is unknown. RNA transcripts were the template for amplifying TCR beta CDR3 regions. The HTBI primer set was used in a first-round RT-PCR of the TCR CDR3. TCRdb recomputed calls from the multiplex PCR reads with MiXCR, one row per CDR3 protein. The table shows about 840,000 distinct CDR3 sequences, with about two fifths occurring only once.

The chain joins TRBV7-2 to TRBJ1-1, with D maybe TRBD1 (5 bases). Sequenced sample: blood. The sequence was collected from a man aged 18 to 30 with Graves' hyperthyroidism. The CDR3 loop reads CASSSGPGGTEAFF. The CDR3 region has the DNA TGTGCCAGCAGCTCGGGACCGGGGGGGACTGAAGCTTTCTTT. Using reference TRBV7-2 and TRBJ1-1 for the parts outside the CDR3, the full variable domain is GAGVSQSPSNKVTEKGKDVELRCDPISGHTALYWYRQSLGQGLEFLIYFQGNSAPDKSGLPSDRFSAERTGGSVSTLTIQRTQQEDSAVYLCASSSGPGGTEAFFGQGTRLTVV.